Following are 32 T cell receptor beta chains from one sample sequenced in a study of PD-L1 blockade in urothelial cancer. Time point noted: pretreatment peripheral blood. Using immunoSEQ multiplex PCR, the repertoire was profiled, and TCRdb retains in-frame clones only, with some absent. The table shows approximately 72,000 clones, with 70% to 90% occurring only once. Sample: PBMCs, taken around atezolizumab (anti-PD-L1) treatment. These TCRs come from a man between 60 and 75 years old with urothelial cancer.

This chain joins TRBV6-5 and TRBJ2-3; a possible D gene is TRBD2 (6 bases). This CDR3 has 16 residues. Trimming pared 0 bases from V and 0 bases from J, leaving 10 bases between. The germline V gene has CDR1 MNHEY and CDR2 SVGAGI. The CDR3 coding sequence is TGTGCCAGCAGTTACTCGATAGCGGAAAGCACAGATACGCAGTATTTT. This codes for CASSYSIAESTDTQYF.

CDR3 amino acids: CASSLWTHTNTGELFF. The CDR3 DNA sequence: TGTGCCAGCAGCCTTTGGACACATACGAACACCGGGGAGCTGTTTTTT. V gene TRBV7-3 combines with J gene TRBJ2-2; maybe TRBD1 (5 bases). V was clipped by 5 bases and J by 0 bases, with 13 bases between them. The length of the CDR3 is 16 residues. The germline gives CDR1 SGHTA, CDR2 FQGTGA. The full variable domain, in which reference TRBV7-3 and TRBJ2-2 provide the parts outside the CDR3, is GAGVSQTPSNKVTEKGKYVELRCDPISGHTALYWYRQSLGQGPEFLIYFQGTGAADDSGLPNDRFFAVRPEGSVSTLKIQRTERGDSAVYLCASSLWTHTNTGELFFGEGSRLTVL.

This clone has only a few counts. The sample contains more than one DNA sequence encoding this CDR3. The CDR3, as DNA: TGCGCCAGCAGCTGGGGGGGGGACCCCAATCAGCCCCAGCATTTT. It encodes CASSWGGDPNQPQHF. The rearrangement links TRBV5-1 to TRBJ1-5, with a possible D match to TRBD1 (5 bases). Trimming removed 3 bases at V and 3 bases at J, with 13 bases between. This CDR3 is built from 15 residues. Looked up from germline, CDR1 is SGHRS and CDR2 is YFSETQ.

The chain employs TRBV7-2 and TRBJ2-7; a possible D gene is TRBD1 (8 bases). CDR1 and CDR2 from the germline V gene are SGHTA and FQGNSA. V was pared by 2 bases and J by 4 bases, with 15 bases between. The CDR3 has 15 amino acids. The CDR3 DNA follows: TGTGCCAGCAGCTTAAGATACAGGGGGGGGTACGAGCAGTACTTC. Amino acid sequence: CASSLRYRGGYEQYF.

This rearrangement joins TRBV14 to TRBJ1-1, with a weak D call TRBD1 (5 bases). The V end lost 4 bases, the J end lost 0 bases, and 12 bases lay between the germline ends. CDR3 length: 15 amino acids. Germline V gene lookup returns CDR1 SGHDN and CDR2 FVKESK. In DNA, the CDR3 is TGTGCCAGCAGCCTTAGTACAGGATTGAACACTGAAGCTTTCTTT. The encoded protein is CASSLSTGLNTEAFF.

This clone was counted once. The chain employs TRBV12-5 and TRBJ2-2; D is unclear. Germline V gives CDR1 LGHNT, CDR2 FRNRAP. The CDR3 has 14 residues. V was clipped by 7 bases and J by 4 bases, with 13 bases between them. The CDR3 DNA sequence: TGTGCTAGTGCTCTAGAAGTGGCCACCGGGGAGCTGTTTTTT. Its translation: CASALEVATGELFF.

The chain couples TRBV11-2 to TRBJ2-7; D call uncertain. CDR1 and CDR2 (germline): SGHAT, FQNNGV. The CDR3 loop spans 15 amino acids. Between the trimmed V and J ends, which lost 1 base and 2 bases, there was a span of 12 bases. CDR3 residues: CASSLALSIAYEQYF. The CDR3 DNA follows: TGTGCCAGCAGCTTAGCTCTTAGTATAGCCTACGAGCAGTACTTC.

This rearrangement joins TRBV14 to TRBJ1-2; D call uncertain. This CDR3 is 14 amino acids long. The V gene lost 4 bases and the J gene lost 2 bases, with 11 bases spanning the gap. The V gene's germline CDR1 is SGHDN and CDR2 FVKESK. The DNA for the CDR3 is TGTGCCAGCAGCCCGATTCAGTTCAACTATGGCTACACCTTC. Protein sequence: CASSPIQFNYGYTF.

This chain uses TRBV9 with TRBJ2-5; the D gene is possibly TRBD2 (5 bases). Germline loops: CDR1 SGDLS, CDR2 YYNGEE. The V end lost 0 bases, the J end lost 4 bases, and 7 bases lay between the germline ends. The CDR3 has 13 amino acids. CDR3 coding DNA: TGTGCCAGCAGCGTAGCTGAGGGAGAGACCCAGTACTTC. It is translated as CASSVAEGETQYF.

V and J are TRBV6-1 and TRBJ2-5; 10 bases match TRBD1. The length of the CDR3 is 14 residues. Trimming cost V 6 bases and J 5 bases; bases outside gene matches: 6. Germline CDR1 is MNHNS and CDR2 is SASEGT. Here the CDR3 reads CASRTGGARETQYF. CDR3 bases: TGTGCCAGCAGGACAGGGGGCGCGAGGGAGACCCAGTACTTC.

This chain's CDR3 is CASSARQGAYEQYF. For the CDR3, the DNA is TGTGCCAGCAGTGCTCGACAGGGGGCCTACGAGCAGTACTTC. The chain has TRBV2 and TRBJ2-7; 9 bases agree with TRBD1. The J segment lost 2 bases and the V segment lost 4 bases, leaving 3 bases of the junction unmatched. Germline CDR1 and CDR2: SNHLY and FYNNEI. This CDR3 has 14 amino acids.

The V and J genes are TRBV29-1 and TRBJ1-1, with D unclear. The CDR3 has 12 residues. The V gene lost 5 bases and the J gene lost 5 bases, with 12 bases spanning the gap. Germline V gene sequence: CDR1 SQVTM, CDR2 ANQGSEA. The CDR3 DNA reads as TGCAGCGTTCAAACACCGGGAACTGAAGCTTTCTTT. Protein: CSVQTPGTEAFF.

V is TRBV5-6 and J is TRBJ2-7, with TRBD1 identical over 10 bases. The CDR3 runs to 19 residues. V lost 4 bases, J lost 1 base, and 17 bases stayed unmatched. CDR1 and CDR2 (germline): SGHDT, YYEEEE. The CDR3 coding sequence is TGTGCCAGCAGCCAGCGGCGGGACAGGGGAGTCGCGGGTTCCTACGAGCAGTACTTC. Translating gives CASSQRRDRGVAGSYEQYF.

The chain has TRBV7-2 and TRBJ2-7, with D perhaps matching TRBD1 (6 bases). Trimming removed 5 bases from V and 10 bases from J, with 18 bases in between. There are 13 residues in the CDR3. Germline V CDR1 and CDR2: SGHTA, FQGNSA. CDR3 protein: CASSDPTGRRQYF. In nucleotides, the CDR3 is TGTGCCAGCAGCGATCCGACAGGCCGGAGACAGTACTTC.

This clone was seen only once. The V and J genes are TRBV10-3 and TRBJ1-2; 7 bases are shared with TRBD1. The CDR3 is made up of 13 amino acids. Germline values: CDR1 ENHRY, CDR2 SYGVKD. The V gene end was trimmed by 8 bases and the J gene end by 2 bases; junction bases not matched to a gene: 5. The CDR3 coding sequence is TGTGCCATCTCAGGACAGGACAACTATGGCTACACCTTC. It specifies CAISGQDNYGYTF.

This chain connects TRBV5-4 to TRBJ2-5; TRBD1 matches 7 bases. The CDR3 contains 15 residues. The V segment lost 2 bases and the J segment 2 bases; nucleotides outside the gene matches: 6. Germline CDR1 reads SGHNT; CDR2 reads YYREEE (reference sequence). The DNA for the CDR3 is TGTGCCAGCAGCTTAAAAACAGGGGTGCAAGAGACCCAGTACTTC. Its protein is CASSLKTGVQETQYF.

The J gene is TRBJ2-1, the V gene TRBV9; 10 bases map to TRBD2. This CDR3 contains 17 residues. Trimming cost V 0 bases and J 8 bases; bases outside gene matches: 11. Germline V gives CDR1 SGDLS, CDR2 YYNGEE. The CDR3, as DNA: TGTGCCAGCAGCGTAGGCGTCAGGAGCGGGGGGGCCCATGAGCAGTTCTTC. Translating gives CASSVGVRSGGAHEQFF.

This clone is a singleton in its sample. V gene TRBV10-2 combines with J gene TRBJ1-1; D remains unclear. The germline V and J ends were trimmed by 7 bases and 0 bases, with 15 bases remaining between them. The CDR3 sequence is 15 residues long. Germline V gene lookup returns CDR1 WSHSY and CDR2 SAAADI. The CDR3 sequence: CASTDYWTVNTEAFF. The CDR3 DNA sequence: TGCGCCAGCACCGACTACTGGACGGTGAACACTGAAGCTTTCTTT.

The V call is TRBV6-6, the J call TRBJ1-3; D is unclear. V lost 8 bases, J lost 0 bases, and 11 bases lay in between. The CDR3 spans 14 residues. CDR1 and CDR2 (germline): MNHNY, SVGAGI (reference sequence). The CDR3 loop is CASLGRDSGNTIYF. The CDR3 DNA is TGTGCCAGCCTCGGACGGGACTCTGGAAACACCATATATTTT.

With respect to this clone: Additional DNA sequences in this sample encode the identical CDR3. CDR3 protein: CASSLYRGLQETQYF. The CDR3 coding sequence is TGTGCCAGCAGCCTTTACAGGGGACTGCAAGAGACCCAGTACTTC. The gene calls are TRBV14 and TRBJ2-5; perhaps TRBD1 as D (7 bases). This CDR3 comprises 15 residues. The germline V and J ends were trimmed by 4 bases and 2 bases, with 14 bases remaining between them. Germline CDR1 SGHDN, CDR2 FVKESK.

The rearrangement uses TRBV9 and TRBJ2-7; 14 nucleotides line up with TRBD2. Trimming cost V 0 bases and J 4 bases; bases outside gene matches: 9. Germline V gives CDR1 SGDLS, CDR2 YYNGEE. The CDR3 spans 18 residues. The DNA of the CDR3 is TGTGCCAGCAGCGTAGCCCCGGGACTAGCGGGGGAACTATACGAGCAGTACTTC. Protein: CASSVAPGLAGELYEQYF.

The rearrangement links TRBV2 to TRBJ1-2, with unresolved D. Germline V CDR1 and CDR2: SNHLY, FYNNEI. The length of the CDR3 is 11 residues. Deletions cut 5 bases from V and 8 bases from J, with 9 bases between. The CDR3 DNA follows: TGTGCCAGCAGTTTCGGGTTGGGCTACACCTTC. Translating gives CASSFGLGYTF.

V is TRBV28 and J is TRBJ2-2, with 7 nucleotides matching TRBD2. The CDR3 runs 15 residues. The trim removed 5 bases at V and 1 base at J, leaving 4 bases unmatched. CDR1 and CDR2 (germline): MDHEN, SYDVKM. CDR3 sequence: CASSHGGGNTGELFF. Here the CDR3 DNA reads TGTGCCAGCAGTCATGGGGGGGGGAACACCGGGGAGCTGTTTTTT.

The rearrangement links TRBV29-1 to TRBJ1-4; D perhaps matches TRBD1 (6 bases). CDR1 and CDR2 (germline): SQVTM, ANQGSEA. V was trimmed by 6 bases and J by 12 bases, leaving 14 bases between them. CDR3 size: 11 residues. The CDR3 bases are TGCAGCGTACTCCCGGGACATCAACTGTTTTTT. Translated, it gives CSVLPGHQLFF. Full variable domain (rest looked up from reference TRBV29-1 and TRBJ1-4): SAVISQKPSRDICQRGTSLTIQCQVDSQVTMMFWYRQQPGQSLTLIATANQGSEATYESGFVIDKFPISRPNLTFSTLTVSNMSPEDSSIYLCSVLPGHQLFFGSGTQLSVL.

The count of this clone is one. The chain combines TRBV7-2 with TRBJ1-2; D is perhaps TRBD1 (5 bases). Trimming took 4 bases from V and 5 from J, leaving 14 bases between them. Germline CDR1 and CDR2: SGHTA and FQGNSA. This CDR3 region has 14 residues. In DNA form, the CDR3 reads TGTGCCAGCAGCTACCCCGGGGGAGTATATGGCTACACCTTC. This translates into CASSYPGGVYGYTF.

A few counts support this clone. This chain uses TRBV4-3 with TRBJ1-3; TRBD1 is a possible D gene (5 bases). CDR3 length: 17 amino acids. V was cut by 2 bases and J by 8 bases, with 22 bases left in between. CDR1 is LGHNA and CDR2 is YSLEER in the germline V gene. The CDR3 nucleotides read TGCGCCAGCAGCCAATGGTATTTAAGGGCAGGGCGAGACACCATATATTTT. It codes for CASSQWYLRAGRDTIYF.

The rearrangement uses TRBV9 and TRBJ2-7; 10 nucleotides align to TRBD2. The germline V gene has CDR1 SGDLS and CDR2 YYNGEE. The CDR3 covers 16 residues. With 0 bases clipped from V and 0 bases from J, the junction kept 3 bases outside the gene matches. The DNA for the CDR3 is TGTGCCAGCAGCGTAGGGGCTAGCGGGAGCTCCTACGAGCAGTACTTC. This gives the protein CASSVGASGSSYEQYF.

Only one count was recorded for this clone. V and J are TRBV19 and TRBJ2-5, with TRBD2 matching over 12 bases. In germline, CDR1 is LNHDA, CDR2 SQIVND (reference sequence). V gave up 6 bases and J gave up 2 bases; unmatched junction bases: 7. There are 16 residues in the CDR3. The CDR3 sequence: CASRRLAGETQETQYF. CDR3 coding DNA: TGTGCCAGTAGACGACTAGCGGGGGAGACACAAGAGACCCAGTACTTC.

The chain joins TRBV7-2 to TRBJ2-7; D is perhaps TRBD2 (6 bases). Germline V gene lookup returns CDR1 SGHTA and CDR2 FQGNSA. The CDR3 spans 13 residues. The V end lost 2 bases, the J end lost 3 bases, and 8 bases lay between the germline ends. CDR3 nucleotides: TGTGCCAGCAGCTTAAGGGACTTCTACGAGCAGTACTTC. Translated: CASSLRDFYEQYF.

The CDR3 spells CASSSSGTSGLNEQFF. The CDR3 region has the DNA TGTGCCAGCAGCTCCTCCGGGACTAGCGGGTTAAATGAGCAGTTCTTC. This chain joins TRBV7-2 and TRBJ2-1; 12 nucleotides match TRBD2. Trimming cost V 4 bases and J 7 bases; bases outside gene matches: 8. In germline, CDR1 is SGHTA, CDR2 FQGNSA. This CDR3 is 16 amino acids long. The full variable domain, its missing parts supplied by reference TRBV7-2 and TRBJ2-1, is GAGVSQSPSNKVTEKGKDVELRCDPISGHTALYWYRQSLGQGLEFLIYFQGNSAPDKSGLPSDRFSAERTGGSVSTLTIQRTQQEDSAVYLCASSSSGTSGLNEQFFGPGTRLTVL.

The chain has TRBV18 and TRBJ1-1, with D unclear. CDR1 is KGHSH, CDR2 LQKENI, per germline. The germline V and J ends were trimmed by 3 bases and 3 bases, with 20 bases remaining between them. The CDR3 covers 17 residues. The chain's CDR3 is CASSPVSSLRTYTEAFF. The DNA of the CDR3 is TGTGCCAGCTCACCCGTTTCGTCTTTGCGCACCTACACTGAAGCTTTCTTT.

The chain joins TRBV19 to TRBJ1-5; possibly TRBD1 for D (5 bases). Germline-derived CDR1 and CDR2 are LNHDA and SQIVND (reference sequence). This CDR3 contains 13 residues. V lost 3 bases to trimming and J lost 5 bases, with 8 bases between them. For the CDR3, the DNA is TGTGCCAGTAGTATTTGGGGGGATCAGCCCCAGCATTTT. This codes for CASSIWGDQPQHF.